The 5 T cell receptor beta chains below all came from one sample that was sequenced in a study of identical twins (dated by TCRdb to about 2016). Receptor amplification or capture employed 5' RACE. The instrument given in TCRdb is Illumina HiSeq 2000. TCRdb applied fastp at Q25 and MiXCR to the public reads, then kept only in-frame beta chains. A single entry per CDR3 protein holds the most common genes and DNA from its merged rows. The sample records nearly 650,000 distinct CDR3 sequences, just over 7% of which are singletons. Approximately 1.5% of the sample rests with the top ten. This sample was also put to use in a study of yellow fever vaccine responses in identical twins.

Sequencing used PBMCs. The receptors were sampled from a woman aged 18-30 years in good health.

There are many counts of this clonotype. The chain employs TRBV12-3 or TRBV12-4 and TRBJ1-2; the D is unclear. Trimming took off 6 bases at V and 1 base at J, with 3 bases between the two ends. The CDR3 is 11 amino acids. The CDR3 bases are TGTGCCAGCAGGCATAACTATGGCTACACCTTC. Residues: CASRHNYGYTF.

This clonotype was seen ten or more times. V is TRBV27 and J is TRBJ1-2, with a weak D call TRBD1 (6 bases). Germline V gives CDR1 MNHEY, CDR2 SMNVEV (reference sequence). This CDR3 is built from 16 residues. The V gene lost 5 bases and the J gene lost 2 bases, with 18 bases spanning the gap. The DNA of the CDR3 is TGTGCCAGCAGTGATACTTCCGACAGGCGGAACTATGGCTACACCTTC. It encodes CASSDTSDRRNYGYTF.

CDR3 coding DNA: TGTGCCAGCAGCTTAGCGGTCCGTAATGAGCAGTTCTTC. Translation gives CASSLAVRNEQFF. The gene calls are TRBV11-2 and TRBJ2-1, with D hard to call. The germline V and J ends were trimmed by 1 base and 7 bases, with 8 bases remaining between them. This CDR3 has 13 amino acids. CDR1 is SGHAT and CDR2 is FQNNGV in the germline V gene.

This clonotype has at least ten counts. This chain links TRBV7-2 with TRBJ2-7; D perhaps matches TRBD1 (6 bases). This CDR3 has 14 amino acids. V was trimmed by 5 bases and J by 3 bases, leaving 14 bases between them. Germline CDR1 SGHTA, CDR2 FQGNSA. The CDR3 nucleotides read TGTGCCAGCAGCCCAGGGGTAGCCAACTACGAGCAGTACTTC. Translation gives CASSPGVANYEQYF.

V is TRBV11-2 and J is TRBJ1-2, with TRBD1 identical over 10 bases. CDR1 and CDR2 (germline): SGHAT, FQNNGV. The CDR3 extends over 16 amino acids. The V segment lost 5 bases and the J segment 7 bases; nucleotides outside the gene matches: 13. The CDR3 coding sequence is TGTGCCAGCAGCCGACCCGGGACAGGGGTTTTCTCTGGCTACACCTTC. Its protein product is CASSRPGTGVFSGYTF.